These 16 T cell receptor beta chains originate from one sample sequenced in a study of T cell responses to AZD1222 COVID-19 vaccine. The data were produced by immunoSEQ multiplex PCR, yet TCRdb's version contains in-frame clones alone and is incomplete. This sample has around 170,000 clones, with 90% found just once. The sample in question was peripheral blood, obtained on day 0 of AZD1222 vaccination. Receptors were obtained from an adult in good health.

The chain combines TRBV19 with TRBJ1-5, with 8 bases matching TRBD1. The germline CDR1 and CDR2 sequences are LNHDA and SQIVND (reference sequence). V shed 10 bases, J shed 5 bases, and the junction held 7 bases outside the gene matches. This CDR3 region has 13 residues. The CDR3 region is CATSDRVDQPQHF. The CDR3 DNA reads TGTGCCACCTCGGACAGGGTGGATCAGCCCCAGCATTTT.

The genes are TRBV4-1 and TRBJ2-7; 7 bases align to TRBD1. In germline, CDR1 is MGHRA, CDR2 YSYEKL. The CDR3 consists of 15 residues. J was trimmed by 0 bases and V by 4 bases; bases with no gene match: 6. CDR3 residues: CASSPDRESSYEQYF. For the CDR3, the DNA is TGCGCCAGCAGCCCCGACAGGGAGAGCTCCTACGAGCAGTACTTC.

The V and J genes are TRBV18 and TRBJ2-5; no reliable D call. Trimming stripped 2 bases from V and 1 base from J, with 8 bases between. Per germline, CDR1 KGHSH and CDR2 LQKENI. The CDR3 totals 14 residues. CDR3 sequence: CASSPSLGQETQYF. The DNA for the CDR3 is TGTGCCAGCTCACCATCCCTGGGCCAAGAGACCCAGTACTTC.

This clone has only one observation. The CDR3 loop reads CASSVSTGTGVEETQYF. The CDR3, as DNA: TGTGCCAGCAGCGTCAGTACCGGGACAGGGGTTGAGGAGACCCAGTACTTC. The gene calls are TRBV9 and TRBJ2-5, with 10 bases fitting TRBD1. Germline V CDR1 and CDR2: SGDLS, YYNGEE. This CDR3 region has 17 residues. Germline trimming cut 2 bases from V and 5 bases from J; bases unmatched to any gene: 12.

The chain joins TRBV11-3 to TRBJ1-6, with D perhaps matching TRBD1 (5 bases). The CDR3 runs 16 residues. Germline V gene lookup returns CDR1 SGHNT and CDR2 YENEEA. V was clipped by 5 bases and J by 9 bases, with 20 bases between them. CDR3 sequence: CASSLPQGGTSSPLHF. The CDR3 DNA is TGTGCCAGCAGCCTCCCCCAAGGCGGGACGAGTTCACCCCTCCACTTT.

The gene calls are TRBV5-1 and TRBJ1-2, with 7 bases identical to TRBD1. The CDR3 is made up of 13 amino acids. Trimming at V came to 2 bases and at J to 6 bases, leaving 4 bases not matched to a gene. Per germline, CDR1 SGHRS and CDR2 YFSETQ. Written as DNA, the CDR3 is TGCGCCAGCAGCTTCCGACAGGGTAATGGCTACACCTTC. Translating gives CASSFRQGNGYTF.

The table lists this clone with a few counts. The rearrangement links TRBV11-2 to TRBJ1-2, with unresolved D. V was shortened by 5 bases and J by 6 bases, with 10 bases between the two germline ends. Germline lookup yields CDR1 SGHAT and CDR2 FQNNGV. This CDR3 is 12 amino acids long. The CDR3 coding sequence is TGTGCCAGCAGCCGAGTAATGAATGGCTACACCTTC. Amino acids: CASSRVMNGYTF.

V is TRBV7-8 and J is TRBJ1-1; D possibly corresponds to TRBD1 (6 bases). Germline assignment: CDR1 SGHVS and CDR2 FQNEAQ. The CDR3 is 14 amino acids. Deletions cut 3 bases from V and 0 bases from J, with 8 bases between. Written as DNA, the CDR3 is TGTGCCAGCAGCTTGGGACACATGAACACTGAAGCTTTCTTT. Protein: CASSLGHMNTEAFF. The whole variable domain, filled in from reference TRBV7-8 and TRBJ1-1, reads GAGVSQSPRYKVAKRGQDVALRCDPISGHVSLFWYQQALGQGPEFLTYFQNEAQLDKSGLPSDRFFAERPEGSVSTLKIQRTQQEDSAVYLCASSLGHMNTEAFFGQGTRLTVV.

This clone was recorded only once. The V and J genes are TRBV3-1 (or the pseudogene TRBV3-2) and TRBJ2-7; D possibly corresponds to TRBD2 (5 bases). Germline-derived CDR1 and CDR2 are LGHDT and YNNKEL (reference sequence). This CDR3 has 15 amino acids. V was pared by 0 bases and J by 4 bases, with 13 bases between. The CDR3 DNA reads as TGTGCCAGCAGCCAAGATCAATATCGGAGGTACGAGCAGTACTTC. This codes for CASSQDQYRRYEQYF.

This clone has a single count. This chain connects TRBV4-3 to TRBJ1-4; perhaps TRBD1 as D (6 bases). V dropped 0 bases and J dropped 4 bases, with 12 bases sitting between them. Germline assignment: CDR1 LGHNA and CDR2 YSLEER. The CDR3 sequence is 16 residues long. CDR3 nucleotide sequence: TGCGCCAGCAGCCAAGAGGGGGGCAGAAATAATGAAAAACTGTTTTTT. Translation: CASSQEGGRNNEKLFF.

The J gene is TRBJ1-6, the V gene TRBV5-5, with 9 bases that match TRBD1. The CDR3 loop spans 15 amino acids. V lost 4 bases and J lost 6; bases outside the gene matches: 5. Germline V gene data show CDR1 as SGHKS and CDR2 as YYEKEE (reference sequence). Written as DNA, the CDR3 is TGTGCCAGCAGCCCCCGGACAGGGGCTAATTCACCCCTCCACTTT. Protein: CASSPRTGANSPLHF.

J is TRBJ1-3 and V is TRBV30; a possible D gene is TRBD1 (6 bases). Trimming cost V 4 bases and J 3 bases, with 13 bases left between them. The length of the CDR3 is 14 residues. Per germline, CDR1 GTSNPN and CDR2 SVGIG (reference sequence). The CDR3 loop is CAWMGGSGGNTIYF. The CDR3 DNA follows: TGTGCCTGGATGGGGGGCTCGGGTGGAAACACCATATATTTT.

In its sample, this clone was seen once. This chain connects TRBV5-1 to TRBJ2-7, with 10 positions matching TRBD1. The CDR3 extends over 15 amino acids. CDR1 is SGHRS and CDR2 is YFSETQ in the germline V gene. The V and J ends lost 0 bases and 5 bases, in that order; junction bases with no gene match: 5. DNA of the CDR3: TGCGCCAGCAGCTTGGGGGACAGGGGAAACCACGAGCAGTACTTC. Its protein is CASSLGDRGNHEQYF.

The rearrangement uses TRBV21-1 and TRBJ2-7; the DNA was not compared with TRBD1, the D call given in the table. TRBV21-1 is tagged as a pseudogene. The CDR3 has 17 amino acids. The CDR3, as DNA: TGTGCCAGCAGCAAAACGGCCCTGACAGGGAACTCCTACGAGCAGTACTTC. Translation gives CASSKTALTGNSYEQYF.

The chain uses TRBV7-2 and TRBJ2-7; perhaps TRBD1 as D (5 bases). The CDR3 spans 13 residues. Trimming took 1 base from V and 3 from J, leaving 7 bases between them. The germline V gene has CDR1 SGHTA and CDR2 FQGNSA. For the CDR3, the DNA is TGTGCCAGCAGCTTAGTACAGGACTACGAGCAGTACTTC. Amino acids: CASSLVQDYEQYF.

The chain links TRBV14 to TRBJ2-7; 7 nucleotides agree with TRBD2. Unmatched junction bases numbered 13, after V lost 3 bases and J lost 8 bases. There are 15 residues in the CDR3. Germline lookup yields CDR1 SGHDN and CDR2 FVKESK. CDR3 loop: CASSQGRGTRLQQYF. The CDR3 DNA reads as TGTGCCAGCAGCCAGGGGCGGGGGACTCGCCTACAGCAGTACTTC.